This T cell receptor (beta chain) was profiled in a study of CD8 T cells in ankylosing spondylitis (dated by TCRdb to the late 2010s). About the study as a whole: T cell receptor beta repertoires were profiled in healthy donors and ankylosing spondylitis patients so that disease-linked TCR variants could be found. The full study cohort was made up of about 25 ankylosing spondylitis patients and 108 healthy donors. Peripheral blood samples were taken, and synovial fluid was additionally collected from ankylosing spondylitis patients.

What the authors observed across the whole study: The disease-linked clones were reported to be significantly enriched in matched synovial fluid samples from ankylosing spondylitis patients. Some TCR beta motif variants had previously been reported in synovial fluid and blood of reactive arthritis patients, which suggested common disease-initiation mechanisms. The disease-linked clones showed a CD8+ phenotype and occurred at relatively low frequencies in peripheral blood. Blood from ankylosing spondylitis patients appeared to be characterized by a TCR beta motif composed of under 10 highly homologous amino acid variants.

The sample holds a few counts of this clonotype. It has no known antigen specificity. Base qualities are not provided; no much larger clone lies one nucleotide away. V is reduced by 3 bases and J by 0 bases, leaving a spacing of 9 bases between them. The CDR3, cysteine through phenylalanine, is 14 amino acids long. Just CDR3 DNA is preserved here, 42 bases in frame from base 1. CDR1 and CDR2, looked up from the germline V gene (reference sequence), are DFQATT and SNEGSKA. The reads were generated on an Illumina HiSeq 2500. Quantitative 5'-RACE with molecular barcodes was the method used to prepare the TCR beta libraries. As for the authors' bioinformatics: A new computational method, built on a probabilistic model of VDJ rearrangement, was used to identify disease-linked TCR variants. Using fastp trimming at Q25 and MiXCR clonotype assembly, TCRdb reanalyzed the public sequencing data and kept in-frame beta chains. Each CDR3 protein gets just one entry, which takes the most common genes and DNA from the rows behind it. The V and J calls and clone size are TCRdb's, not the authors'. This sample is represented by approximately 500,000 distinct CDR3 sequences; about 13% of them were singletons. The top ten clones comprise around 6.8% of the sample.

The V and J genes are TRBV20-1 and TRBJ1-3, with no confidently assigned D gene. Sequenced sample: blood, either unsorted or a sorted T cell fraction (not recorded which). The TCR comes from a male donor with ankylosing spondylitis. The CDR3 here reads CSARGTASGNTIYF. In nucleotide form, the sequence is TGCAGTGCTAGGGGCACGGCCTCTGGAAACACCATATATTTT.